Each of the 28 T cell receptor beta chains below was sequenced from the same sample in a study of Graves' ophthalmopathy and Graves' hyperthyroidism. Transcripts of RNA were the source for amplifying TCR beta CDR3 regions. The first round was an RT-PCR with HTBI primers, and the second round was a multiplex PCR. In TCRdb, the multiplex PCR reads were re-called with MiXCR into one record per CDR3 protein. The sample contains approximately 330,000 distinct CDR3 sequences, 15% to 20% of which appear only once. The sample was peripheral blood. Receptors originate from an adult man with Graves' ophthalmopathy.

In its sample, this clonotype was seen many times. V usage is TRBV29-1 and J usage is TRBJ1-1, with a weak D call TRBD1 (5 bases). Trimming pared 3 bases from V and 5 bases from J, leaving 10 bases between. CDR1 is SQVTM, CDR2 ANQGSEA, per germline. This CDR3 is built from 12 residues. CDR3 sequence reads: CSVDQGGTEAFF. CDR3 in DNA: TGCAGCGTTGACCAGGGAGGGACTGAAGCTTTCTTT. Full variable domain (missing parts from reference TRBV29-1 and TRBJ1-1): SAVISQKPSRDICQRGTSLTIQCQVDSQVTMMFWYRQQPGQSLTLIATANQGSEATYESGFVIDKFPISRPNLTFSTLTVSNMSPEDSSIYLCSVDQGGTEAFFGQGTRLTVV.

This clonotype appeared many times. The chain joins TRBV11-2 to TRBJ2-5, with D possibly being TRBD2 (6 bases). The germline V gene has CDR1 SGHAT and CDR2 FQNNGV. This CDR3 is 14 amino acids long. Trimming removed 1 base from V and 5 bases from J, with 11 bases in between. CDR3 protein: CASSLGRAGETQYF. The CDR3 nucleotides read TGTGCCAGCAGCTTAGGCCGAGCGGGCGAGACCCAGTACTTC.

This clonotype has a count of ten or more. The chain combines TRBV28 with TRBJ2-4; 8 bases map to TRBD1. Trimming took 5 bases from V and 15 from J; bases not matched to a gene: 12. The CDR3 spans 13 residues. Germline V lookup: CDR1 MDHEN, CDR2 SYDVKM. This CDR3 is CASSPPRQGRGYF. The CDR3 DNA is TGTGCCAGCAGTCCCCCCCGACAGGGGCGGGGGTACTTC.

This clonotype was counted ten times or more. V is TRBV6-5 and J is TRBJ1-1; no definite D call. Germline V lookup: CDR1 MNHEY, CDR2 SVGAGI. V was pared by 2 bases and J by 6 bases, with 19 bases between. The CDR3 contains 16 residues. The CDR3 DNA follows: TGTGCCAGCAGTTACAGTAGGAGAACCAGTGGGGCTGAAGCTTTCTTT. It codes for CASSYSRRTSGAEAFF.

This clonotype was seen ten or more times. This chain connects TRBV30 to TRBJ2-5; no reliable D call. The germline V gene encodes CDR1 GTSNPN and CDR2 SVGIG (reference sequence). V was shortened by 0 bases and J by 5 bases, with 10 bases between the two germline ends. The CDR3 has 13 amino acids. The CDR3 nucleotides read TGTGCCTGGAGTGTCCGTGGGTTGGAGACCCAGTACTTC. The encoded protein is CAWSVRGLETQYF.

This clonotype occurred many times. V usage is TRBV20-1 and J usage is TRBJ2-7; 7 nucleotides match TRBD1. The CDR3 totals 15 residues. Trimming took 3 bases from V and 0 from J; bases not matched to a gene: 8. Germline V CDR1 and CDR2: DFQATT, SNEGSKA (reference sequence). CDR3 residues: CSARDGDSSSYEQYF. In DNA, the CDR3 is TGCAGTGCTAGGGACGGGGACAGTTCCTCCTACGAGCAGTACTTC.

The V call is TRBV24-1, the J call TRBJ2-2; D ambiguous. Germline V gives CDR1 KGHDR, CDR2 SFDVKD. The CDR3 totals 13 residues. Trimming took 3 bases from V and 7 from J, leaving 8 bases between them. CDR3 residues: CATSDPRFGELFF. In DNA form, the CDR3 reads TGTGCCACCAGTGATCCGAGGTTCGGGGAGCTGTTTTTT.

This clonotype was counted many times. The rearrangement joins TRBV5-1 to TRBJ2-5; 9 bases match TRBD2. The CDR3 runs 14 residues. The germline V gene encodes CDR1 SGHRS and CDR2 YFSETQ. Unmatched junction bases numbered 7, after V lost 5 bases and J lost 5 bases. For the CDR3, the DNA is TGCGCCAGCAGACGCGGGGGGGCCGAGGAGACCCAGTACTTC. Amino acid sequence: CASRRGGAEETQYF.

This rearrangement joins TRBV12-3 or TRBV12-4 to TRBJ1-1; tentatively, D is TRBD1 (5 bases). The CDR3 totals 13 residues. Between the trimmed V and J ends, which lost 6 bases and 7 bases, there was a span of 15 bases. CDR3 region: CASSKRGRDEAFF. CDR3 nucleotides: TGTGCCAGCAGCAAGAGGGGCAGGGATGAAGCTTTCTTT.

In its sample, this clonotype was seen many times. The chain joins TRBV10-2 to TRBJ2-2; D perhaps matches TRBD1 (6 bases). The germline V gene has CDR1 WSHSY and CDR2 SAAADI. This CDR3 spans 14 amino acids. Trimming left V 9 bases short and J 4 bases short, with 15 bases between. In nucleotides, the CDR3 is TGCGCCAGGCCTACAGGGCGGAGCACCGGGGAGCTGTTTTTT. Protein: CARPTGRSTGELFF.

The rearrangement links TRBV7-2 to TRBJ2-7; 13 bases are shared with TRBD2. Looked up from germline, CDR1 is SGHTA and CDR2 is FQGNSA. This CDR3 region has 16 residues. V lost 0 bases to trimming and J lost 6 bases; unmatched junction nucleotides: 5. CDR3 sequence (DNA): TGTGCCAGCAGCTTAGCGGGACTAGCGGGGCCAGGCGAGCAGTACTTC. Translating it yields CASSLAGLAGPGEQYF. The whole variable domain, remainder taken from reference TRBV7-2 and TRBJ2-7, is GAGVSQSPSNKVTEKGKDVELRCDPISGHTALYWYRQSLGQGLEFLIYFQGNSAPDKSGLPSDRFSAERTGGSVSTLTIQRTQQEDSAVYLCASSLAGLAGPGEQYFGPGTRLTVT.

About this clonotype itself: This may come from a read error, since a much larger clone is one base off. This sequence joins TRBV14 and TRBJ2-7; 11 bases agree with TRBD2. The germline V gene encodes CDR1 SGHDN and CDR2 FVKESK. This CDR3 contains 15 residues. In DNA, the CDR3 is TGTGTCAGCAGCCCTAGCGGGGGGCTCTCCTACGAGCAGTACTTC. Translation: CVSSPSGGLSYEQYF.

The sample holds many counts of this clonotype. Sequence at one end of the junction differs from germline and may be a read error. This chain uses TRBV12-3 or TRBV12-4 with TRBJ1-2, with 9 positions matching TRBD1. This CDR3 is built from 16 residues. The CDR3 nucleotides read TGTGCCAGCAGTCTAGCCAATACAGGGGGCCTCTATGGCTACACCTTC. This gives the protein CASSLANTGGLYGYTF.

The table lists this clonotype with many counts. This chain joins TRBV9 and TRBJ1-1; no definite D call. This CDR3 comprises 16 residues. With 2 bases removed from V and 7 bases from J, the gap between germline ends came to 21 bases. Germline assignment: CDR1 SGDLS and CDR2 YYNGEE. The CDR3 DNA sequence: TGTGCCAGCAGCGTTGGGTACCGACTGGATGGAAGTGAAGCTTTCTTT. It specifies CASSVGYRLDGSEAFF. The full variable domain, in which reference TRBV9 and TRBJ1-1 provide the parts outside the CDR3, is DSGVTQTPKHLITATGQRVTLRCSPRSGDLSVYWYQQSLDQGLQFLIQYYNGEERAKGNILERFSAQQFPDLHSELNLSSLELGDSALYFCASSVGYRLDGSEAFFGQGTRLTVV.

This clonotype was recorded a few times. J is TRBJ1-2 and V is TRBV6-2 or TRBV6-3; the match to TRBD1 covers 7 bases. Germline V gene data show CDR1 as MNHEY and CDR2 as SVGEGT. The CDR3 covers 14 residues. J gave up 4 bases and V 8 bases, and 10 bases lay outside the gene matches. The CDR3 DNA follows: TGTGCCAGCGGGGGACAGAGACTATTCTATGGCTACACCTTC. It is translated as CASGGQRLFYGYTF.

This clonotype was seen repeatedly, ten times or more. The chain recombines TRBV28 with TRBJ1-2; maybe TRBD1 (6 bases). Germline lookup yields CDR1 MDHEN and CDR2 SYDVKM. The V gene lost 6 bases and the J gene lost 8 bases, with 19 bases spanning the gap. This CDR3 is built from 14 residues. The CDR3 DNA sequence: TGTGCCAGCAGGGGCCTGTTGGGGGCTGGAGGCTACACCTTC. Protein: CASRGLLGAGGYTF.

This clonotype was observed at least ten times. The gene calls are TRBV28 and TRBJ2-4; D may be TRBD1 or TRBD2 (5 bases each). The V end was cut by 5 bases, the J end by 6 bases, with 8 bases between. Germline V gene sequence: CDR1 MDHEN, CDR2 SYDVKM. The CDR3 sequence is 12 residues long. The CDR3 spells CASSAGTNIQYF. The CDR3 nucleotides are TGTGCCAGCAGTGCAGGGACAAACATTCAGTACTTC.

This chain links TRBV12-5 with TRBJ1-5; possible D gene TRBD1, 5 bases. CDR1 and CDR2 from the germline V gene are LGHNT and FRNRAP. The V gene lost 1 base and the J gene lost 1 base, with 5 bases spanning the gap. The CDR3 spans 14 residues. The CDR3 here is CASGLGGSNQPQHF. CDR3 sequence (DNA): TGTGCTAGTGGTTTGGGGGGGAGCAATCAGCCCCAGCATTTT.

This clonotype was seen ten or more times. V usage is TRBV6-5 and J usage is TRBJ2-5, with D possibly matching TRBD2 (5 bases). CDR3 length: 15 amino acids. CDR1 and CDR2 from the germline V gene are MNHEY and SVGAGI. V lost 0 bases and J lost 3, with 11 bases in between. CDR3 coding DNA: TGTGCCAGCAGTTACTCCGGGATAATGAAAGAGACCCAGTACTTC. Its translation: CASSYSGIMKETQYF.

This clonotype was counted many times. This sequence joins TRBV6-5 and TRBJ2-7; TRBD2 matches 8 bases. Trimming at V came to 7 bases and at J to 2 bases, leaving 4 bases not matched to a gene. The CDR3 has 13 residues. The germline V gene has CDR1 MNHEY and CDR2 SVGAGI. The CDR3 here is CASTRLATYEQYF. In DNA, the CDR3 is TGTGCCAGCACTAGACTAGCGACCTACGAGCAGTACTTC.

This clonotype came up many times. CDR3 sequence (DNA): TGTGCCTGGAGGTTACAGGGAACCAATTCACCCCTCCACTTT. Encoded protein: CAWRLQGTNSPLHF. The chain carries TRBV30 and TRBJ1-6; tentative D call: TRBD1 (6 bases). V was shortened by 3 bases and J by 7 bases, with 13 bases between the two germline ends. Germline CDR1 reads GTSNPN; CDR2 reads SVGIG (reference sequence). There are 14 residues in the CDR3.

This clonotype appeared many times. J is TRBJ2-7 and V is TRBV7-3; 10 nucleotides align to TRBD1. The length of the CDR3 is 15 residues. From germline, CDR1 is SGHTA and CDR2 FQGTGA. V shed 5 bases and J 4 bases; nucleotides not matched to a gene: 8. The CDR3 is CASSVQGQGLYEQYF. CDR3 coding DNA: TGTGCCAGCAGCGTTCAGGGACAGGGGTTATACGAGCAGTACTTC.

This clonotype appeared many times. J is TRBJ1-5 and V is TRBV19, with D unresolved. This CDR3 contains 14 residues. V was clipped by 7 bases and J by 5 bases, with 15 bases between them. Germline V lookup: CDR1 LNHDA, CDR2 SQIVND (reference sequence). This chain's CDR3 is CASTEGRSYQPQHF. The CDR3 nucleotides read TGTGCCAGTACTGAGGGCAGGAGTTATCAGCCCCAGCATTTT.

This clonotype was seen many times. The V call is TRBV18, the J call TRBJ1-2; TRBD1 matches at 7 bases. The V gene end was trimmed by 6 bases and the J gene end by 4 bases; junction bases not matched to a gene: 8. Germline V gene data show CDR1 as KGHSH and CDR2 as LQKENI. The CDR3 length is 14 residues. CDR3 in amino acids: CASSETDRIYGYTF. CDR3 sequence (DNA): TGTGCCAGCTCGGAAACGGACAGGATCTATGGCTACACCTTC. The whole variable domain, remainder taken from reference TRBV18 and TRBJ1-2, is NAGVMQNPRHLVRRRGQEARLRCSPMKGHSHVYWYRQLPEEGLKFMVYLQKENIIDESGMPKERFSAEFPKEGPSILRIQQVVRGDSAAYFCASSETDRIYGYTFGSGTRLTVV.

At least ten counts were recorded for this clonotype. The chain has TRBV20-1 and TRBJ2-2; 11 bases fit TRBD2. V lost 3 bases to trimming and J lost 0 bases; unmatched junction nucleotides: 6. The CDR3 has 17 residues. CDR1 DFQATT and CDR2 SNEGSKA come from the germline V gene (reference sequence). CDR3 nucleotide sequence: TGCAGTGCTAGTGCCCCTAGCGGGGGGACGAACACCGGGGAGCTGTTTTTT. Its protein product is CSASAPSGGTNTGELFF.

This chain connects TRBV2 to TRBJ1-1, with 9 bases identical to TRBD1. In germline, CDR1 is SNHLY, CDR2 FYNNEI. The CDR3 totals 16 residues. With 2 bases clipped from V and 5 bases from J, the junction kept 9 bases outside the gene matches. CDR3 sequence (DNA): TGTGCCAGCAGTGAAAGAGGGGGGACAGGGAATACTGAAGCTTTCTTT. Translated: CASSERGGTGNTEAFF.

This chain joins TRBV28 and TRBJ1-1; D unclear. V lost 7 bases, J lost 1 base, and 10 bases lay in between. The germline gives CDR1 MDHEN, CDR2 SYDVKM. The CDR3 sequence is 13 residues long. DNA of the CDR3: TGTGCCAGCACCATCGACAAGAACACTGAAGCTTTCTTT. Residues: CASTIDKNTEAFF.

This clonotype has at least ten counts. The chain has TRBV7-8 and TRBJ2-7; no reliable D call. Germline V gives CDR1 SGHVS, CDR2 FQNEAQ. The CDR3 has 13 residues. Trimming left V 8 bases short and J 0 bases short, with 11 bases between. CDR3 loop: CASASVSSYEQYF. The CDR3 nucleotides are TGTGCCAGCGCGTCAGTCTCCTCCTACGAGCAGTACTTC.